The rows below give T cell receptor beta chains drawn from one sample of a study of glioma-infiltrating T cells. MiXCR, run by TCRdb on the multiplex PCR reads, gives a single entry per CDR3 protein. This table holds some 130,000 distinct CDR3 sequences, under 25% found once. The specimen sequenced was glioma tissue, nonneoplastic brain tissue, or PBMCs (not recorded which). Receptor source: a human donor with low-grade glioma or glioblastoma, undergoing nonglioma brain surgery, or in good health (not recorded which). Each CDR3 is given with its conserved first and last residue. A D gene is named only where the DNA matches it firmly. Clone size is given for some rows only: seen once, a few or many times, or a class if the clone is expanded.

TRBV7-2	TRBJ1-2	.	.	CASSPRWAIGYTF	TGTGCCAGCAGCCCCCGATGGGCGATTGGCTACACCTTC
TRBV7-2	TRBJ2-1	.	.	CASSPDPRSYNEQFF	TGTGCCAGCAGCCCAGACCCAAGGTCCTACAATGAGCAGTTCTTC
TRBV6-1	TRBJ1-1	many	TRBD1	CASQGDRHTEAFF	TGTGCCAGCCAGGGGGATCGGCACACTGAAGCTTTCTTT
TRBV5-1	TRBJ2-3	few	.	CASSLWGSDTQYF	TGCGCCAGCAGCTTGTGGGGGTCAGATACGCAGTATTTT
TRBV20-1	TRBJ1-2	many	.	CSARDGGAQGYGYTF	TGCAGTGCTAGAGATGGGGGGGCGCAGGGCTATGGCTACACCTTC
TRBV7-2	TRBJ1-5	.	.	CASSLGPRWDRSNQPQHF	TGTGCCAGCAGCTTAGGCCCTCGGTGGGATCGGAGCAATCAGCCCCAGCATTTT
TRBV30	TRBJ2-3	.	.	CAWASPVVLGTDTQYF	TGTGCCTGGGCCTCTCCGGTGGTACTTGGCACAGATACGCAGTATTTT
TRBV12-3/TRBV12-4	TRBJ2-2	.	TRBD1	CASRGDRWGPGELFF	TGTGCCAGCAGGGGGGACAGATGGGGGCCCGGGGAGCTGTTTTTT
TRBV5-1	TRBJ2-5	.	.	CASSFQPTQETQYF	TGCGCCAGCAGCTTCCAACCTACCCAAGAGACCCAGTACTTC
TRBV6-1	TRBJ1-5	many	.	CASSDLTAGNQPQHF	TGTGCCAGCAGTGATCTTACGGCAGGCAATCAGCCCCAGCATTTT
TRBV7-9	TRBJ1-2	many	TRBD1	CATTRADRSIGYTF	TGTGCCACCACCCGAGCGGACAGGTCGATAGGCTACACCTTC
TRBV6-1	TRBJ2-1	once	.	CASSLTQLVGGNNEQFF	TGTGCCAGCAGTCTGACCCAACTAGTGGGGGGAAACAATGAGCAGTTCTTC
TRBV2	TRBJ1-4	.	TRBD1	CGSNDLTGGEDEEKLFF	TGTGGCAGCAATGATTTGACAGGGGGCGAAGACGAGGAAAAACTGTTTTTT
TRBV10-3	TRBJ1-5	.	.	CAISEAAGQSGPQHF	TGTGCCATCAGTGAGGCCGCAGGACAATCTGGGCCCCAGCATTTT
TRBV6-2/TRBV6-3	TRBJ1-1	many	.	CASSYSGIAEAFF	TGTGCCAGCAGTTACTCAGGGATCGCTGAAGCTTTCTTT
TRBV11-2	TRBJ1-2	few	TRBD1	CASSSLRDRTQLNYGYTF	TGTGCCAGCAGCTCACTAAGGGACAGAACTCAATTAAACTATGGCTACACCTTC
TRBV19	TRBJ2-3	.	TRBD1	CASSIDRGRTGEDTQYF	TGTGCCAGTAGTATAGATCGTGGAAGGACAGGGGAAGATACGCAGTATTTT
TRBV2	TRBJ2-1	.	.	CASSEVTIWSYNEQFF	TGTGCCAGCAGTGAAGTCACTATCTGGTCCTACAATGAGCAGTTCTTC
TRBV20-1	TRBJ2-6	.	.	CSARALWGVTPGANVLTF	TGCAGTGCTAGAGCCCTTTGGGGGGTGACCCCTGGGGCCAACGTCCTGACTTTC
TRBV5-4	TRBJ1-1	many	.	CASSLGGVITEAFF	TGTGCCAGCAGCTTGGGAGGGGTGATCACTGAAGCTTTCTTT
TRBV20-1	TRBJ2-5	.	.	CSASMRRGAQETQYF	TGCAGTGCTAGTATGCGGCGGGGAGCCCAAGAGACCCAGTACTTC
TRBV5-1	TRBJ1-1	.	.	CASSLVQPQNTEAFF	TGCGCCAGCAGCTTGGTACAGCCCCAGAACACTGAAGCTTTCTTT